The sample holds a few counts of the clone carrying this T cell receptor (beta chain). As yet, its antigen is unknown. The germline V and J ends were trimmed by 1 base and 5 bases, with 12 bases remaining between them. CDR3 length: 14 amino acids. Germline CDR1 is MNHNS and CDR2 is SASEGT. The data stem from a study of identical twins. After template switching added a universal primer site, the resulting cDNA carried unique molecular identifiers. TCRdb itself ran the 5' RACE reads through MiXCR, one entry per CDR3 protein. The sample lists about 470,000 distinct CDR3 sequences, 24% occurring once. General study results and limits: Insertions were reduced in abundant cord blood beta clonotypes but not in memory repertoires. The models systematically underestimated how much out-of-frame TCR alpha was shared in monozygotic twins.

In addition, the sample was reused for a study of T cells expressing NK-cell markers.

The sample comprised CD4+ T cells sorted from blood. The V and J genes are TRBV6-1 and TRBJ2-7; D ambiguous. This receptor was identified in a woman under 30 in good health. The DNA of the CDR3 is TGTGCCAGCAGTGAAGTCCCTCCGCTTGACGAGCAGTACTTC. This gives the protein CASSEVPPLDEQYF.